Described below is a single T cell receptor (beta chain) sequence and its context. In germline, CDR1 is SGHTA, CDR2 FQGNSA. J lost 4 bases, V lost 1 base, and 11 bases had no gene match. The CDR3 spans 17 residues. Naivety among CD8 cells was defined by CD45RO negativity and positive CCR7 selection, thereby excluding terminally differentiated effector memory CD45RA+ cells. The donors, all of them Caucasian adults, lived in Nashville, Tennessee. Libraries were prepared by immunoSEQ multiplex PCR; TCRdb keeps only in-frame clonotypes and omits some of them. Of around 620,000 clones in the sample, roughly 96% were seen once. The entry originates in a study of shared clonotypes between healthy human individuals.

The sequence came from a woman aged 25-40 years in good health. What was sequenced was naive CD8+ T cells sorted from blood. The chain links TRBV7-2 to TRBJ2-5; 8 bases map to TRBD1. The CDR3 spells CASSLEGFRDRRETQYF. DNA for the CDR3: TGTGCCAGCAGCTTAGAGGGATTCCGGGACAGGAGAGAGACCCAGTACTTC.